These 4 T cell receptor beta chains were sequenced from one sample in a study of cytomegalovirus exposure and HLA in healthy donors. Primers included in the PCR were 60 Vbeta and 13 Jbeta primers. TCRdb's copy holds only in-frame clones and misses some; the assay was immunoSEQ multiplex PCR. The table lists approximately 110,000 clones, approximately 80% of them singletons. The sequenced material came from PBMCs. The receptors derive from a man between 50 and 59 years old in good health and CMV-seronegative.

This clone was observed once. The chain carries TRBV7-9 and TRBJ2-6; TRBD2 might be the D (6 bases). Trimming pared 3 bases from V and 2 bases from J, leaving 11 bases between. The CDR3 has 16 residues. Germline CDR1 and CDR2: SEHNR and FQNEAQ (reference sequence). The CDR3 nucleotides read TGTGCCAGCAGCTTGTGGGGACTCGCTGGGGCCAACGTCCTGACTTTC. Protein: CASSLWGLAGANVLTF.

The chain employs TRBV27 and TRBJ1-6, with 7 bases lining up with TRBD1. The CDR3 sequence is 14 residues long. V lost 3 bases and J lost 10; bases outside the gene matches: 6. Germline CDR1 reads MNHEY; CDR2 reads SMNVEV (reference sequence). CDR3 amino acids: CASSFRQGPSPLHF. In nucleotides, the CDR3 is TGTGCCAGCAGTTTTCGACAGGGACCCTCACCCCTCCACTTT.

This rearrangement joins TRBV5-1 to TRBJ2-5; 14 nucleotides agree with TRBD2. With V trimmed by 1 base and J by 5 bases, 7 bases remained unmatched. This CDR3 comprises 17 residues. The V gene's germline CDR1 is SGHRS and CDR2 YFSETQ. CDR3 bases: TGCGCCAGCAGCTTGTTTGGGACTAGCGGGAGTAGCGAGACCCAGTACTTC. Protein product: CASSLFGTSGSSETQYF. The variable domain in full, with the rest retrieved from reference TRBV5-1 and TRBJ2-5, is KAGVTQTPRYLIKTRGQQVTLSCSPISGHRSVSWYQQTPGQGLQFLFEYFSETQRNKGNFPGRFSGRQFSNSRSEMNVSTLELGDSALYLCASSLFGTSGSSETQYFGPGTRLLVL.

V gene TRBV27 combines with J gene TRBJ1-2, with D unclear. V was trimmed by 6 bases and J by 11 bases, leaving 16 bases between them. This CDR3 comprises 12 residues. Germline loops: CDR1 MNHEY, CDR2 SMNVEV (reference sequence). As DNA, the CDR3 is TGTGCCAGCAGCTCCACTCAGCGTAGTTACACCTTC. Protein sequence: CASSSTQRSYTF.